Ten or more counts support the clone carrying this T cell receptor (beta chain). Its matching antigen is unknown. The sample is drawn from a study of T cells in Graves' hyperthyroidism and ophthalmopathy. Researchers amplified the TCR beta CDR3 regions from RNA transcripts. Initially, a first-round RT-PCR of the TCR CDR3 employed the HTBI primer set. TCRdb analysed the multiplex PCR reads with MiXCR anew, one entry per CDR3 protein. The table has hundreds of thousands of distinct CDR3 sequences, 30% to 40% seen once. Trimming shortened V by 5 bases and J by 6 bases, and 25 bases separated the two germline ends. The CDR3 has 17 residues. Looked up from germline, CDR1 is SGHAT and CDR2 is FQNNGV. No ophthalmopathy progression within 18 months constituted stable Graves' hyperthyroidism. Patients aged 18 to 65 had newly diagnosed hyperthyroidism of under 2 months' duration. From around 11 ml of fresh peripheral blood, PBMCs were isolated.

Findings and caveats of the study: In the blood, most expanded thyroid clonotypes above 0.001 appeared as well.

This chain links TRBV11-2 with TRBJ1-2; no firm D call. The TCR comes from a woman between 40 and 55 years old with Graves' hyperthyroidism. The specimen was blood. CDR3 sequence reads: CASSPKPSRQGGDGYTF. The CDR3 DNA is TGTGCCAGCAGCCCCAAACCCTCACGTCAAGGAGGCGATGGCTACACCTTC.